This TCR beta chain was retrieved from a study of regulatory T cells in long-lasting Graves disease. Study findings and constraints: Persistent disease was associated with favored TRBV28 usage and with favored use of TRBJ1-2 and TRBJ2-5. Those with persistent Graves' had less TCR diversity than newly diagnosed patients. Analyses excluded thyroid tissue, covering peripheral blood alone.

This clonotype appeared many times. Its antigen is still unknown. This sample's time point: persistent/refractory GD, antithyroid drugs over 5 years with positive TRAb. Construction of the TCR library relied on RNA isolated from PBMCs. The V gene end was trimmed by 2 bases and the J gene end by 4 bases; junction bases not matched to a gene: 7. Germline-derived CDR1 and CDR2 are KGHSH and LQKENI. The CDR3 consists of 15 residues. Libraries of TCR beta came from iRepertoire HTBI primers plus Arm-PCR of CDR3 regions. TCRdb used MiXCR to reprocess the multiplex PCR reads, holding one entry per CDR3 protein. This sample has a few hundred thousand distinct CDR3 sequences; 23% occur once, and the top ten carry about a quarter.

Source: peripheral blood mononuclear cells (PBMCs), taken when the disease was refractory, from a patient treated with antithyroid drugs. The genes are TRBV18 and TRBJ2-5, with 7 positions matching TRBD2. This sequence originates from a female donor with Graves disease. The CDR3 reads CASSPRAGASETQYF. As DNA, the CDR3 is TGTGCCAGCTCACCAAGGGCGGGAGCGTCAGAGACCCAGTACTTC.